Below, one T cell receptor (beta chain) is given with its context. The antigen remains undetermined. Germline is not matched at one junction end, which may reflect a read error. Germline V gene data show CDR1 as ENHRY and CDR2 as SYGVKD. The CDR3 loop spans 17 amino acids. The data were taken from a study of T-cell reconstitution after alpha-beta-depleted transplantation in children. Construction of the TCRbeta library involved unique molecular identifiers. TCRdb reprocessed the PCR reads via MiXCR and lists one record per CDR3 protein. The sample has approximately 130,000 distinct CDR3 sequences; about a tenth are singletons. General study points: After transplant, high TCRbeta diversity at day 60 in some patients arose from surviving recipient T cells and thymic progenitors. Newly made T cells mostly supplied T-cell counts and diversity one year after transplant. Expanded clones from the graft, numbering several hundred, reportedly supplied alpha-beta T cells about two months after transplant.

The source is a girl under three years old who had a stem cell transplant for combined immunodeficiency, so the T cells may come from the graft donor. Sample: PBMCs, mostly from graft donor cells, taken 180 days after TCRalphabeta/CD19-depleted stem cell transplant. The V and J genes are TRBV10-3 and TRBJ2-7; 10 positions agree with TRBD1. CDR3 sequence (DNA): TGTTCCATCAGTGACAAACTAGGGGGACAGGGGACCTACGAGCAGTACTTC. It translates to CSISDKLGGQGTYEQYF.